A single sample gave rise to the 30 T cell receptor beta chains below, sequenced in a study of patients and donors after allogeneic stem cell transplantation. One entry per CDR3 protein, called by TCRdb with MiXCR from the RT-PCR reads. The sample shows tens of thousands of distinct CDR3 sequences, approximately 5.2% of them seen only once. The sequenced sample consisted of blood, either unsorted or a sorted T cell fraction (not recorded which). These receptors were obtained from a human donor who was either an allogeneic HSCT recipient or a stem cell or donor lymphocyte infusion donor (not recorded which). It is not recorded whose cells these are; they may come from a transplant donor.

The chain carries TRBV30 and TRBJ1-1; D not certain. Germline loops: CDR1 GTSNPN, CDR2 SVGIG (reference sequence). Trimming took off 2 bases at V and 2 bases at J, with 9 bases between the two ends. The CDR3 sequence is 13 residues long. The CDR3 is CAWSRARNTEAFF. The CDR3 nucleotides are TGTGCCTGGAGTCGGGCCAGAAACACTGAAGCTTTCTTT. The variable domain in full, with the rest retrieved from reference TRBV30 and TRBJ1-1, is SQTIHQWPATLVQPVGSPLSLECTVEGTSNPNLYWYRQAAGRGLQLLFYSVGIGQISSEVPQNLSASRPQDRQFILSSKKLLLSDSGFYLCAWSRARNTEAFFGQGTRLTVV.

This clonotype was recorded at least ten times. The chain couples TRBV15 to TRBJ2-7; 8 nucleotides agree with TRBD2. This CDR3 has 16 residues. The germline gives CDR1 LNHNV, CDR2 YYDKDF (reference sequence). Trimming at V came to 0 bases and at J to 1 base, leaving 5 bases not matched to a gene. The CDR3 sequence: CATSRDRGGRSYEQYF. CDR3 nucleotides: TGTGCCACCAGCAGAGATCGGGGGGGCAGATCCTACGAGCAGTACTTC.

The chain carries TRBV7-3 and TRBJ2-5, with D unresolved. This CDR3 is 13 amino acids long. Trimming stripped 5 bases from V and 0 bases from J, with 7 bases between. The germline V gene has CDR1 SGHTA and CDR2 FQGTGA. CDR3 sequence: CASSPGNQETQYF. The CDR3 DNA is TGTGCCAGCAGCCCGGGTAACCAAGAGACCCAGTACTTC.

This clonotype was seen only a few times. The J gene is TRBJ1-5, the V gene TRBV10-2; a possible D gene is TRBD1 (6 bases). Germline CDR1 reads WSHSY; CDR2 reads SAAADI. V was trimmed by 5 bases and J by 0 bases, leaving 20 bases between them. The CDR3 runs to 18 residues. The CDR3 is CASSTPPGQSYSNQPQHF. The CDR3 region has the DNA TGCGCCAGCAGTACGCCCCCTGGACAGTCGTATAGCAATCAGCCCCAGCATTTT.

The chain carries TRBV29-1 and TRBJ2-3; D is perhaps TRBD2 (7 bases). This CDR3 contains 14 residues. V was pared by 6 bases and J by 2 bases, with 15 bases between. Looked up from germline, CDR1 is SQVTM and CDR2 is ANQGSEA. CDR3 in DNA: TGCAGCGTGGCCGCCGGGGGGCACACAGATACGCAGTATTTT. Translating it yields CSVAAGGHTDTQYF.

This clonotype was seen repeatedly, ten times or more. The chain uses TRBV20-1 and TRBJ1-4, with TRBD1 matching 7 bases. The CDR3 covers 18 residues. CDR1 and CDR2 from the germline V gene are DFQATT and SNEGSKA (reference sequence). Trimming cost V 6 bases and J 0 bases; bases outside gene matches: 16. CDR3 coding DNA: TGCAGTGCCTCAGGGAGGGGGCGCTTCCTTGCAACTAATGAAAAACTGTTTTTT. Its protein product is CSASGRGRFLATNEKLFF.

This clonotype was observed many times. The chain couples TRBV20-1 to TRBJ1-4; D is unclear. This CDR3 is 14 amino acids long. Trimming left V 3 bases short and J 7 bases short, with 15 bases between. CDR1 and CDR2 (germline): DFQATT, SNEGSKA (reference sequence). CDR3 sequence reads: CSARRHVAGEKLFF. CDR3 in DNA: TGCAGTGCTAGGCGACACGTCGCGGGTGAAAAACTGTTTTTT.

This clonotype appeared a few times. The rearrangement uses TRBV5-4 and TRBJ1-2; maybe TRBD1 (6 bases). V was clipped by 3 bases and J by 4 bases, with 10 bases between them. This CDR3 has 13 amino acids. Germline CDR1 is SGHNT and CDR2 is YYREEE (reference sequence). CDR3 coding DNA: TGTGCCAGCAGCTCAACAGGGTTCTATGGCTACACCTTC. This sequence encodes CASSSTGFYGYTF.

This clonotype was recorded many times. This rearrangement joins TRBV5-1 to TRBJ1-2; D unclear. The V gene's germline CDR1 is SGHRS and CDR2 YFSETQ. The CDR3 has 15 amino acids. Trimming stripped 0 bases from V and 8 bases from J, with 17 bases between. The CDR3 protein is CASSLDRPPSKGYTF. The CDR3 nucleotides read TGCGCCAGCAGCTTGGATAGGCCCCCTTCGAAAGGCTACACCTTC.

This clonotype was observed a handful of times. The rearrangement links TRBV19 to TRBJ1-1; no firm D call. CDR1 and CDR2 from the germline V gene are LNHDA and SQIVND (reference sequence). This CDR3 comprises 12 residues. Trimming pared 5 bases from V and 8 bases from J, leaving 12 bases between. The CDR3 nucleotides are TGTGCCAGTAGTTACACCGGTTTGGAAGCTTTCTTT. Translation gives CASSYTGLEAFF.

This clonotype appeared a few times. V is TRBV10-3 and J is TRBJ1-1; TRBD1 aligns across 10 bases. V was clipped by 4 bases and J by 3 bases; unmatched bases: 5. Germline CDR1 is ENHRY and CDR2 is SYGVKD. The CDR3 is 15 amino acids. The CDR3 DNA is TGTGCCATCAGTGGGGACAGGGGCTTGGACACTGAAGCTTTCTTT. Translated, it gives CAISGDRGLDTEAFF.

The rearrangement links TRBV19 to TRBJ2-3, with TRBD1 matching 8 bases. Losses at the gene ends were 6 bases for V and 0 bases for J; bases not matched to a gene: 8. Germline V gene lookup returns CDR1 LNHDA and CDR2 SQIVND (reference sequence). CDR3 size: 16 residues. This chain's CDR3 is CASSPGQGRSTDTQYF. As DNA, the CDR3 is TGTGCCAGTAGCCCTGGACAGGGTCGGAGCACAGATACGCAGTATTTT.

This clonotype came up many times. CDR3 protein: CASSSGTSQQYF. The CDR3, as DNA: TGTGCCAGCAGCTCGGGGACCAGTCAGCAGTACTTC. The V gene is TRBV5-4, the J gene TRBJ2-7; D may correspond to TRBD1 or TRBD2 (5 bases each). This CDR3 comprises 12 residues. Trimming shortened V by 3 bases and J by 8 bases, and 12 bases separated the two germline ends. CDR1 SGHNT and CDR2 YYREEE come from the germline V gene (reference sequence).

The chain uses TRBV6-1 and TRBJ2-3; 7 bases match TRBD2. The V segment lost 7 bases and the J segment 0 bases; nucleotides outside the gene matches: 7. The CDR3 covers 15 residues. CDR1 MNHNS and CDR2 SASEGT come from the germline V gene. In DNA form, the CDR3 reads TGTGCCAGCAACTTAGGCGGGGGAAGCACAGATACGCAGTATTTT. Translating gives CASNLGGGSTDTQYF.

This clonotype was seen only a few times. The gene calls are TRBV5-1 and TRBJ2-1, with D possibly matching TRBD2 (5 bases). This CDR3 spans 22 amino acids. Looked up from germline, CDR1 is SGHRS and CDR2 is YFSETQ. The V and J ends lost 0 bases and 3 bases respectively, with 31 bases between them. The CDR3 DNA reads TGCGCCAGCAGCTTGGCCGGGGATTCCACCCACCTCTCTAGGATAAACTACAATGAGCAGTTCTTC. It specifies CASSLAGDSTHLSRINYNEQFF. Supplemented by reference TRBV5-1 and TRBJ2-1, the full variable domain reads KAGVTQTPRYLIKTRGQQVTLSCSPISGHRSVSWYQQTPGQGLQFLFEYFSETQRNKGNFPGRFSGRQFSNSRSEMNVSTLELGDSALYLCASSLAGDSTHLSRINYNEQFFGPGTRLTVL.

This clonotype was seen at least ten times. V is TRBV19 and J is TRBJ2-2, with D perhaps given as TRBD1 or TRBD2 (5 bases each). This CDR3 region has 12 residues. Deletions cut 10 bases from V and 12 bases from J, with 18 bases between. Germline CDR1 reads LNHDA; CDR2 reads SQIVND (reference sequence). CDR3 nucleotide sequence: TGTGCCACCAGCCCCCGGGGCATCCAGCTGTTTTTT. Its protein is CATSPRGIQLFF.

The chain uses TRBV7-3 and TRBJ1-2, with 9 bases matching TRBD1. With V trimmed by 5 bases and J by 3 bases, 16 bases remained unmatched. Germline lookup yields CDR1 SGHTA and CDR2 FQGTGA. This CDR3 has 18 amino acids. The CDR3 DNA reads TGTGCCAGCAGCCCCAATCCCTACAGGGGGCGAGGGTACTATGGCTACACCTTC. Protein: CASSPNPYRGRGYYGYTF. The whole variable domain, filled in from reference TRBV7-3 and TRBJ1-2, reads GAGVSQTPSNKVTEKGKYVELRCDPISGHTALYWYRQSLGQGPEFLIYFQGTGAADDSGLPNDRFFAVRPEGSVSTLKIQRTERGDSAVYLCASSPNPYRGRGYYGYTFGSGTRLTVV.

The J gene is TRBJ2-7, the V gene TRBV5-1, with D perhaps matching TRBD1 or TRBD2 (6 bases each). Germline V gives CDR1 SGHRS, CDR2 YFSETQ. V was pared by 1 base and J by 6 bases, with 20 bases between. The CDR3 consists of 16 residues. CDR3 residues: CASSLRPGGAVGEQYF. The CDR3 region has the DNA TGCGCCAGCAGCTTGAGGCCCGGGGGCGCGGTGGGCGAGCAGTACTTC.

This clonotype has at least ten counts. This chain uses TRBV5-5 with TRBJ2-7; unclear D gene. This CDR3 comprises 14 residues. The V gene lost 4 bases and the J gene lost 1 base, with 12 bases spanning the gap. The germline gives CDR1 SGHKS, CDR2 YYEKEE (reference sequence). CDR3 loop: CASSPESWSYEQYF. The CDR3 nucleotides read TGTGCCAGCAGCCCCGAGAGTTGGTCCTACGAGCAGTACTTC. Variable domain in full (rest from reference TRBV5-5 and TRBJ2-7): DAGVTQSPTHLIKTRGQQVTLRCSPISGHKSVSWYQQVLGQGPQFIFQYYEKEERGRGNFPDRFSARQFPNYSSELNVNALLLGDSALYLCASSPESWSYEQYFGPGTRLTVT.

The sample holds many counts of this clonotype. This sequence joins TRBV7-9 and TRBJ2-7, with D possibly matching TRBD2 (5 bases). The CDR3 contains 12 residues. Between the trimmed V and J ends, which lost 0 bases and 5 bases, there was a span of 5 bases. Germline-derived CDR1 and CDR2 are SEHNR and FQNEAQ (reference sequence). The CDR3, as DNA: TGTGCCAGCAGCTTAGCGCGGGACGAGCAGTACTTC. Amino acid sequence: CASSLARDEQYF. The full variable domain, its missing parts supplied by reference TRBV7-9 and TRBJ2-7, is DTGVSQNPRHKITKRGQNVTFRCDPISEHNRLYWYRQTLGQGPEFLTYFQNEAQLEKSRLLSDRFSAERPKGSFSTLEIQRTEQGDSAMYLCASSLARDEQYFGPGTRLTVT.

In its sample, this clonotype was seen many times. The chain has TRBV5-1 and TRBJ1-3; D gene uncertain. Trimming left V 6 bases short and J 2 bases short, with 15 bases between. This CDR3 spans 15 amino acids. Per the germline V gene, CDR1 is SGHRS and CDR2 is YFSETQ. The CDR3, as DNA: TGCGCCAGCACGATGGACTCGGGTGCTGGAAACACCATATATTTT. Translated: CASTMDSGAGNTIYF.

This clonotype was seen ten or more times. V and J are TRBV5-1 and TRBJ1-1, with a tentative D call TRBD1 (5 bases). V was pared by 4 bases and J by 8 bases, with 18 bases between. CDR3 length: 14 residues. The germline V gene has CDR1 SGHRS and CDR2 YFSETQ. CDR3 protein: CASSIGTASEEAFF. The CDR3 nucleotides are TGCGCCAGCAGCATTGGGACGGCCAGCGAGGAAGCTTTCTTT.

This clonotype has only a few counts. The rearrangement uses TRBV6-1 and TRBJ2-2; 7 bases align to TRBD2. After removal of 7 bases from V and 5 bases from J, the junction contained 10 bases not matched to a gene. CDR1 MNHNS and CDR2 SASEGT come from the germline V gene. The CDR3 extends over 15 amino acids. The CDR3 is CASIRVAGVTGELFF. CDR3 sequence (DNA): TGTGCCAGCATTAGGGTGGCGGGAGTGACCGGGGAGCTGTTTTTT.

The V gene is TRBV6-4, the J gene TRBJ2-2; D not certain. The CDR3 is made up of 14 amino acids. Germline lookup yields CDR1 MRHNA and CDR2 SNTAGT. Between the trimmed V and J ends, which lost 3 bases and 3 bases, there was a span of 8 bases. The CDR3 nucleotides are TGTGCCAGCAGTGATCTAGGAGACACCGGGGAGCTGTTTTTT. Amino acid sequence: CASSDLGDTGELFF.

Ten or more counts support this clonotype. The chain is built from TRBV28 and TRBJ1-1; 9 positions agree with TRBD1. J gave up 2 bases and V 1 base, and 14 bases lay outside the gene matches. Germline loops: CDR1 MDHEN, CDR2 SYDVKM. There are 19 residues in the CDR3. Here the CDR3 DNA reads TGTGCCAGCAGTTTATTTTCGTGGGGGACAGGGATGGGAAACACTGAAGCTTTCTTT. It specifies CASSLFSWGTGMGNTEAFF.

This clonotype was recorded at least ten times. V usage is TRBV28 and J usage is TRBJ2-3; perhaps TRBD1 as D (7 bases). Deletions cut 6 bases from V and 0 bases from J, with 10 bases between. The germline gives CDR1 MDHEN, CDR2 SYDVKM. The CDR3 length is 14 residues. The chain's CDR3 is CASRTGTSTDTQYF. The DNA of the CDR3 is TGTGCCAGCAGGACAGGGACTAGCACAGATACGCAGTATTTT. Combining the CDR3 with reference TRBV28 and TRBJ2-3 gives the whole variable domain DVKVTQSSRYLVKRTGEKVFLECVQDMDHENMFWYRQDPGLGLRLIYFSYDVKMKEKGDIPEGYSVSREKKERFSLILESASTNQTSMYLCASRTGTSTDTQYFGPGTRLTVL.

Ten or more counts support this clonotype. The chain employs TRBV11-1 and TRBJ2-7; D perhaps matches TRBD1 (5 bases). V lost 6 bases to trimming and J lost 3 bases, with 18 bases between them. This CDR3 is built from 15 residues. In germline, CDR1 is SGHAT, CDR2 FQDESV (reference sequence). CDR3 in amino acids: CASRPIGAGDYEQYF. For the CDR3, the DNA is TGTGCCAGCAGACCAATAGGGGCAGGAGACTACGAGCAGTACTTC. Together with reference TRBV11-1 and TRBJ2-7, the CDR3 gives the full variable domain: EAEVAQSPRYKITEKSQAVAFWCDPISGHATLYWYRQILGQGPELLVQFQDESVVDDSQLPKDRFSAERLKGVDSTLKIQPAELGDSAMYLCASRPIGAGDYEQYFGPGTRLTVT.

The chain uses TRBV10-1 and TRBJ2-1, with TRBD2 matching 7 bases. The CDR3 is 11 residues long. Germline lookup yields CDR1 WNHNN and CDR2 SYGVQD (reference sequence). V dropped 2 bases and J dropped 12; count of bases not matched to a gene: 1. CDR3 DNA: TGCGCCAGCAGTGAGGGCGGGAGGCAGTTCTTC. It specifies CASSEGGRQFF.

This clonotype was found many times. The gene calls are TRBV9 and TRBJ1-4, with 10 bases that match TRBD1. CDR1 is SGDLS, CDR2 YYNGEE, per germline. V shed 2 bases and J 1 base; nucleotides not matched to a gene: 5. CDR3 length equals 17 residues. The CDR3 sequence: CASSVGGQGRTNEKLFF. In nucleotides, the CDR3 is TGTGCCAGCAGCGTGGGGGGACAGGGGCGAACTAATGAAAAACTGTTTTTT. Full variable domain (rest looked up from reference TRBV9 and TRBJ1-4): DSGVTQTPKHLITATGQRVTLRCSPRSGDLSVYWYQQSLDQGLQFLIQYYNGEERAKGNILERFSAQQFPDLHSELNLSSLELGDSALYFCASSVGGQGRTNEKLFFGSGTQLSVL.

This clonotype was seen repeatedly, ten times or more. This chain uses TRBV2 with TRBJ2-3; 9 positions match TRBD1. Germline V gene sequence: CDR1 SNHLY, CDR2 FYNNEI. The CDR3 spans 15 residues. Losses at the gene ends were 3 bases for V and 4 bases for J; bases not matched to a gene: 5. CDR3 sequence reads: CASSETGQGADTQYF. The CDR3 DNA reads TGTGCCAGCAGTGAGACGGGACAGGGAGCAGATACGCAGTATTTT. The full variable domain, its missing parts supplied by reference TRBV2 and TRBJ2-3, is EPEVTQTPSHQVTQMGQEVILRCVPISNHLYFYWYRQILGQKVEFLVSFYNNEISEKSEIFDDQFSVERPDGSNFTLKIRSTKLEDSAMYFCASSETGQGADTQYFGPGTRLTVL.